These T cell receptor beta chains were read from a single sample in a study of T-cell memory formation after mild COVID-19. TCRdb recomputed calls from the 5' RACE reads with MiXCR, one row per CDR3 protein. This sample has 300,000 to 400,000 distinct CDR3 sequences, with 15% to 20% found just once. The sample was PBMCs or a T cell subset sorted from them (not recorded which). These receptors originate from a man aged 18 to 30 who had mild COVID-19 (a few samples of this study predate the infection). Cell type and time point are not known. Each CDR3 is given with its conserved first and last residue. A D gene is named only where the DNA matches it firmly. Only some rows state a clone size, as once, few, many or a class for expanded clones.

v_call,j_call,d_call,clone_size,cdr3_nt,cdr3_aa
TRBV4-1,TRBJ2-7,NA,few,TGCGCCAGCAGCCAAGTGGAGGAGGGCGAGCAGTACTTC,CASSQVEEGEQYF
TRBV2,TRBJ2-2,NA,NA,TGTGCCAGCAGCTACGGCAGGGAGTCCGGGGAGCTGTTTTTT,CASSYGRESGELFF
TRBV14,TRBJ2-3,TRBD2,NA,TGTGCCAGCAGGACCTCCGGGGGGGCACGAGATACGCAGTATTTT,CASRTSGGARDTQYF
TRBV28,TRBJ2-4,NA,NA,TGTGCCAGCAGTTTAAGTTACATTCAGTACTTC,CASSLSYIQYF
TRBV5-1,TRBJ1-2,TRBD1,NA,TGCGCCAGCAGCTTGATGGGACAGCAGCATAAGGGCTACACCTTC,CASSLMGQQHKGYTF
TRBV4-2,TRBJ2-3,TRBD1,NA,TGTGCCAGCAGCCATGCCAACAGGGGGGCCACAGATACGCAGTATTTT,CASSHANRGATDTQYF
TRBV12-3/TRBV12-4,TRBJ2-1,TRBD1,many,TGTGCCAGCAGTTTAAAGGTACTCGGACAGGGCGGCAATGAGCAGTTCTTC,CASSLKVLGQGGNEQFF
TRBV12-3/TRBV12-4,TRBJ1-5,NA,NA,TGTGCCAGCAGTCCCATGAAGGGGACCGCTATAGCCCAGCATTTT,CASSPMKGTAIAQHF
TRBV7-9,TRBJ1-4,NA,few,TGTGCCAGCAGCTCGGCCCCCAGGGGAGAAAAACTGTTTTTT,CASSSAPRGEKLFF
TRBV6-5,TRBJ2-5,TRBD1,many,TGTGCCAGCAGTCGCCCGGGACAGGGCAAAGAGACCCAGTACTTC,CASSRPGQGKETQYF
TRBV4-1,TRBJ2-6,NA,few,TGCGCCAGCAGTGCGTTGGGGCGGCACTCTGGGGCCAACGTCCTGACTTTC,CASSALGRHSGANVLTF
TRBV11-2,TRBJ2-5,TRBD2,few,TGTGCCAGCAGCCTACGGACTAGCGGGGGGGAAGAGACCCAGTACTTC,CASSLRTSGGEETQYF
TRBV5-1,TRBJ1-1,TRBD1,many,TGCGCCAGCAGCTTGACGTCAGGGGGAATGAACACTGAAGCTTTCTTT,CASSLTSGGMNTEAFF
TRBV5-1,TRBJ2-1,TRBD2,many,TGCGCCAGCAGCTTGTCCCTAGCGGGGGGTGCGAATGAGCAGTTCTTC,CASSLSLAGGANEQFF
TRBV7-2,TRBJ2-5,TRBD2,NA,TGTGCCAGCAGCCCTCCGACTAGCGGGGGTGGAAAGACCCAGTACTTC,CASSPPTSGGGKTQYF
TRBV7-2,TRBJ2-3,TRBD2,NA,TGTGCCAGCAGCTCCGGACTAGCGGGGTGGCATACGCAGTATTTT,CASSSGLAGWHTQYF
TRBV9,TRBJ2-1,NA,few,TGTGCCAGCAGCGTAGGTCTGATCGCGACTGGCTACAATGAGCAGTTCTTC,CASSVGLIATGYNEQFF
TRBV5-1,TRBJ2-2,NA,few,TGCGCCAGGGCCCCCTCCCCCCGGGAGCTGTTTTTT,CARAPSPRELFF
TRBV12-3/TRBV12-4,TRBJ2-1,NA,NA,TGTGCCAGCAACGACTGGGGGACGGGGGACAATGAGCAGTTCTTC,CASNDWGTGDNEQFF
TRBV7-3,TRBJ2-1,NA,many,TGTGCCAGCAGCCCGGGATCGAATGAGCAGTTCTTC,CASSPGSNEQFF
TRBV6-2/TRBV6-3,TRBJ2-1,NA,few,TGTGCCAGCAGTAAACCGGGACTCACCTACAATGAGCAGTTCTTC,CASSKPGLTYNEQFF
TRBV6-6,TRBJ2-1,NA,NA,TGTGCCAGCAGCCTCCCCTTGAAGGGGCGTTTAGATGAGCAGTTCTTC,CASSLPLKGRLDEQFF
TRBV5-1,TRBJ1-4,TRBD1,few,TGCGCCAGCGTACAGGGGGATCCAACTAATGAAAAACTGTTTTTT,CASVQGDPTNEKLFF
TRBV7-2,TRBJ2-7,NA,many,TGTGCCAGCAGCTTAGTACGGTACGAGCAGTACTTC,CASSLVRYEQYF
TRBV7-8,TRBJ2-5,NA,few,TGTGCCAGCAGCCCGGGGGCCCTAGAGACCCAGTACTTC,CASSPGALETQYF
TRBV9,TRBJ2-3,NA,NA,TGTGCCAGCAGCGCTAACCCACTAGTCGCAGATACGCAGTATTTT,CASSANPLVADTQYF
TRBV12-3/TRBV12-4,TRBJ1-2,NA,few,TGTGCCAGCACCCGACCTAGCTATGGCTACACCTTC,CASTRPSYGYTF
TRBV5-1,TRBJ2-1,TRBD2,few,TGCGCCAGCAGCTTGGAACTAGCGGGAGACTACAATGAGCAGTTCTTC,CASSLELAGDYNEQFF
TRBV12-3/TRBV12-4,TRBJ2-7,TRBD1,NA,TGTGCCAGCAGTTTAGCGGGACAGCACTTCTTC,CASSLAGQHFF
TRBV29-1,TRBJ2-6,NA,few,TGCAGCGTTGCCGGCATCTCTGGGGCCAACGTCCTGACTTTC,CSVAGISGANVLTF
TRBV10-3,TRBJ1-4,NA,few,TGTGCCATCAGTGAAGGCACCCTTAATGAAAAACTGTTTTTT,CAISEGTLNEKLFF
TRBV5-1,TRBJ1-4,NA,many,TGCGCCAGCAGCCTCCGACCGGCGAGTAATGAAAAACTGTTTTTT,CASSLRPASNEKLFF
TRBV6-2/TRBV6-3,TRBJ2-3,NA,many,TGTGCCAGCGTCGCAGGAGGGACAGATACGCAGTATTTT,CASVAGGTDTQYF
TRBV5-1,TRBJ1-2,NA,NA,TGCGCCAGCAGCTTCGAGGGACGGAACAACTATGGCTACACCTTC,CASSFEGRNNYGYTF
TRBV2,TRBJ2-3,NA,few,TGTGCCAGCAGTGAAGCGCTTGTTAGATCCTCAGATACGCAGTATTTT,CASSEALVRSSDTQYF
TRBV20-1,TRBJ2-2,TRBD1,few,TGCAGTGCTACGTCGGACAGGGTTTGGACCGGGGAGCTGTTTTTT,CSATSDRVWTGELFF
TRBV27,TRBJ1-5,TRBD1,many,TGTGCCAGCAGTCCCGGACAGGGCGGGCAGCCCCAGCATTTT,CASSPGQGGQPQHF
TRBV6-5,TRBJ2-5,TRBD2,NA,TGTGCCAGCAGTTTCGCCGGGGGTAGCGGGGGGACCCGTCAAGAGACCCAGTACTTC,CASSFAGGSGGTRQETQYF
TRBV7-7,TRBJ2-1,NA,NA,TGTGCCAGCAGCTTAGGGTGGGGGACCGATGAGCAGTTCTTC,CASSLGWGTDEQFF
TRBV20-1,TRBJ1-2,NA,NA,TGCAGTGCTAGAGGCCCGGGGAGGGATGCTGGCTACACCTTC,CSARGPGRDAGYTF
TRBV3-1,TRBJ2-7,NA,few,TGTGCCAGCAGCTCCAGCCGGGCCGTCTCCTACGAGCAGTACTTC,CASSSSRAVSYEQYF
TRBV12-3/TRBV12-4,TRBJ2-1,TRBD2,many,TGTGCCAGCAGTTTCTCAAGACTAGCGGGGGTTGAGCAGTTCTTC,CASSFSRLAGVEQFF
TRBV7-3,TRBJ1-1,NA,NA,TGTGCCAGCAGCTTAATCGGGGCGACGAACACTGAAGCTTTCTTT,CASSLIGATNTEAFF
TRBV7-6,TRBJ1-2,NA,NA,TGTGCCAGCAGCCATGCGGGGGGGAACTATGGCTACACCTTC,CASSHAGGNYGYTF
TRBV6-6,TRBJ2-3,NA,NA,TGTGCCAGCAGTACGAACCCGAGTTGGACAGATACGCAGTATTTT,CASSTNPSWTDTQYF
TRBV7-2,TRBJ2-1,NA,many,TGTGCCAGCAGCTTAAACAGGGATGAGCAGTTCTTC,CASSLNRDEQFF
TRBV5-5,TRBJ2-3,NA,few,TGTGCCAGCAGCTTAGAGAGGGATCGGACAGATACGCAGTATTTT,CASSLERDRTDTQYF
TRBV6-5,TRBJ1-1,TRBD1,NA,TGTGCCAAGGGACAGGGGTGGAACACTGAAGCTTTCTTT,CAKGQGWNTEAFF
TRBV14,TRBJ2-3,TRBD2,few,TGTGCCAGCAGCCAAGATGCCAGCGGGGCCACAGATACGCAGTATTTT,CASSQDASGATDTQYF
TRBV10-3,TRBJ2-7,NA,NA,TGTGCCATCAGAAGGTCGCTGGTAGCGGAGGAGCAGTACTTC,CAIRRSLVAEEQYF
TRBV12-3/TRBV12-4,TRBJ1-5,NA,few,TGTGCCAGCAGTTTCAGTGTCCTGAGCAATCAGCCCCAGCATTTT,CASSFSVLSNQPQHF
TRBV10-3,TRBJ2-7,TRBD1,NA,TGTGCCACCAGGGGGACAGGGAGCTACGAGCAGTACTTC,CATRGTGSYEQYF
TRBV7-2,TRBJ2-3,NA,few,TGTGCCAGCAGCTTCGGGGTTACGCAGTATTTT,CASSFGVTQYF
TRBV4-1,TRBJ1-1,NA,NA,TGCGCCAGCAGCCATCTATCGTACACTGAAGCTTTCTTT,CASSHLSYTEAFF